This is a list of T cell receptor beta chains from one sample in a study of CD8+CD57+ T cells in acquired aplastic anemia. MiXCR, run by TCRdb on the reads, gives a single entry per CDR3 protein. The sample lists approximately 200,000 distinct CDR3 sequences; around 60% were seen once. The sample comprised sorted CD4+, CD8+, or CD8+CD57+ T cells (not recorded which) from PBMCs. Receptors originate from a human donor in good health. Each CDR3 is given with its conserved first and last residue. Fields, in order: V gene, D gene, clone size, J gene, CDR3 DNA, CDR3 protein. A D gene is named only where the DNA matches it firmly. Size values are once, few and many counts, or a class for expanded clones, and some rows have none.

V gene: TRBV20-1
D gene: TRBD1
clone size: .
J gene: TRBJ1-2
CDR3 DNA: TGCAGTGCTAGAACGCCGGACAGGGGGACCTATGGCTACACCTTC
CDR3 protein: CSARTPDRGTYGYTF

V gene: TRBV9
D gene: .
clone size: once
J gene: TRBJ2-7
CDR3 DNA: TGTGCCAGCAGCGTAAGGGACAGGGCCAGCGGGGGGGATTACGAGCAGTACTTC
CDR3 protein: CASSVRDRASGGDYEQYF

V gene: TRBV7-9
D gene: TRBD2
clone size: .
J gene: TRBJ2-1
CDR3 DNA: TGTGCCAGCAGCTTTCCGGGACTAGCGGGGGGCAATGAGCAGTTCTTC
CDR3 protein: CASSFPGLAGGNEQFF

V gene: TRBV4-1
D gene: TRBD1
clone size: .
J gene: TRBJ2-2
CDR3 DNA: TGCGCCAGCAGCCATGACCCGGGACAGGGGGCAATGGTCACCGGGGAGCTGTTTTTT
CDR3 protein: CASSHDPGQGAMVTGELFF

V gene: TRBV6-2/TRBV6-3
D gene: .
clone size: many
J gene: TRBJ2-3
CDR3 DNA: TGTGCCAGCAGTTACTCGATGGCATCAGATACGCAGTATTTT
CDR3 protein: CASSYSMASDTQYF

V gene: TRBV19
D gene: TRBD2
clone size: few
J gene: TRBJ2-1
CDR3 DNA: TGTGCCAGTAGTTCGCCACTAGCGAATGAGCAGTTCTTC
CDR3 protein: CASSSPLANEQFF

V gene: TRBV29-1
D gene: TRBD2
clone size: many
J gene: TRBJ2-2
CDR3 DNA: TGCAGCGTTGTAAGCGGGAGAGGCACCGGGGAGCTGTTTTTT
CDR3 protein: CSVVSGRGTGELFF

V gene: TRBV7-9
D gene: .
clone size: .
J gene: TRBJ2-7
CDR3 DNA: TGTGCCAGCAGCCCAGGATGGGAGCAGTACTTC
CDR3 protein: CASSPGWEQYF

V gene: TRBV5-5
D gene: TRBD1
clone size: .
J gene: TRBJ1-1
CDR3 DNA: TGTGCCAGCAGCCAAGGACAGGGGCTAAAGAACACTGAAGCTTTCTTT
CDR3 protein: CASSQGQGLKNTEAFF

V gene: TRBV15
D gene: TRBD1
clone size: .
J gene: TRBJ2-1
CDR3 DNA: TGTGCCACGTCCGGGACAGGCTCCTACAATGAGCAGTTCTTC
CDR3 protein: CATSGTGSYNEQFF

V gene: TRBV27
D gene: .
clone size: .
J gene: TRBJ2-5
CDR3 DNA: TGTGCCAGCAGTTTCTCCGGGACTCTGGAGACCCAGTACTTC
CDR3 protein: CASSFSGTLETQYF

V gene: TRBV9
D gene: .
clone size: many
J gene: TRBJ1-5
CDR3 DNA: TGTGCCAGCAGCGTAAATAGCAATCAGCCCCAGCATTTT
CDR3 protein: CASSVNSNQPQHF

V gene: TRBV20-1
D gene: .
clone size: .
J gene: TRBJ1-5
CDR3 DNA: TGCAGTGCTAGGGGAGGAGGGTCAACTAATCAGCCCCAGCATTTT
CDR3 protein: CSARGGGSTNQPQHF

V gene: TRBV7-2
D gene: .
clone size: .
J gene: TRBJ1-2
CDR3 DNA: TGTGCCAGCAGCTTAGCCCACGATCAGCGGGGCTACACCTTC
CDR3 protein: CASSLAHDQRGYTF

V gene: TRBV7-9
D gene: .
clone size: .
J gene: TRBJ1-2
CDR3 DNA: TGTGCCAGCAGCTTAGTCAACTATGGCTACACCTTC
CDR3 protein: CASSLVNYGYTF

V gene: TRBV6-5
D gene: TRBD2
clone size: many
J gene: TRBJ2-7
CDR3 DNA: TGTGCCAGCAGTCCCCGACTAGCGGGCTCCTACGAGCAGTACTTC
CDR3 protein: CASSPRLAGSYEQYF

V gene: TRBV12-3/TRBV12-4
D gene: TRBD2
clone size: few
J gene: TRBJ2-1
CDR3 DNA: TGTGCCAGCAGCCCCCGGACTAGCTGGGAGCAGTTCTTT
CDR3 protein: CASSPRTSWEQFF

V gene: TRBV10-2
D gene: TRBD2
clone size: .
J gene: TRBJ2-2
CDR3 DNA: TGCGCCAGCACGGGACTAGCGGGAGAACCGGACACCGGGGAGCTGTTTTTT
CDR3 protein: CASTGLAGEPDTGELFF

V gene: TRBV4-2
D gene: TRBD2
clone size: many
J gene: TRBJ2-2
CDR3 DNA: TGTGCCAGCAGCCAATGGCTAGCGGGAGGGGCCGGGGAGCTGTTTTTT
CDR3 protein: CASSQWLAGGAGELFF

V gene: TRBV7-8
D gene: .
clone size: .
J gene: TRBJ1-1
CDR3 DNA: TGTGCCAGCAGCTTGGGAGGGGCGAGCACTGAAGCTTTCTTT
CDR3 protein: CASSLGGASTEAFF

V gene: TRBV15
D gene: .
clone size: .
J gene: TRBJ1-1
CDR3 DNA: TGTGCCACCAGCAGAGATCTGGCAGACCCTGAAGCTTTCTTT
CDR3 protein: CATSRDLADPEAFF

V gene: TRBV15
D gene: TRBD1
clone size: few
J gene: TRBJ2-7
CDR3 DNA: TGTGCCACCAGCATGGGACAGGGTGGCTACGAGCAGTACTTC
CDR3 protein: CATSMGQGGYEQYF

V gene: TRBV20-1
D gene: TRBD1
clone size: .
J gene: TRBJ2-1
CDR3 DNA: TGCAGTGCTTTAGCTGGGACAGTTGGGGAGCAGTTCTTC
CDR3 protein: CSALAGTVGEQFF

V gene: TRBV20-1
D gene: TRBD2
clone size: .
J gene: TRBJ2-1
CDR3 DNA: TGCAGTGCTTCCCGACTAGCCAGCTCCTACAATGAGCAGTTCTTC
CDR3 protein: CSASRLASSYNEQFF

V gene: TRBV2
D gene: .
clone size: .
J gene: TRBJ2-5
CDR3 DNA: TGTGCCAGCAGTGAAAGGACACTCAGGGCGAGGGAGACCCAGTACTTC
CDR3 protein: CASSERTLRARETQYF

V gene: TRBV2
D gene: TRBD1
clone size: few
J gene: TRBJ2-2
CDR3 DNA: TGTGCCAGCAGTTGGAGGGACAGGGGAACCGGGGAGCTGTTTTTT
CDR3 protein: CASSWRDRGTGELFF

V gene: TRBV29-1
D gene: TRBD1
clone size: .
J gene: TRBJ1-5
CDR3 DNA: TGCAGCGTTGGGACAGGCGTCAATCAGCCCCAGCATTTT
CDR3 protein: CSVGTGVNQPQHF

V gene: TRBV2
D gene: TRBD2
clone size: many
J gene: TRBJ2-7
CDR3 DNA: TGTGCCAGCAGTGGGGGACTAGCGGGCGAGCAGTACTTC
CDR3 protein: CASSGGLAGEQYF